The T cell receptor beta chain described here comes from a study of identical twins. General study results and limits: Out-of-frame alpha sequences shared between twins exhibited an excess of low generation probability.

J lost 0 bases, V lost 6 bases, and 6 bases had no gene match. This CDR3 has 16 residues. Per the germline V gene, CDR1 is MNHNY and CDR2 is SVGAGI (reference sequence). A universal primer site came from template switching; cDNA carried unique molecular identifiers. TCRdb reprocessed the 5' RACE reads via MiXCR and lists one record per CDR3 protein. The sample shows 1.5 million to 2 million distinct CDR3 sequences, 32% of them seen only once. As concerns this clonotype: Its antigen remains unidentified.

The sequence came from a newborn girl in good health. Sequenced input: cord blood. The chain joins TRBV6-6 to TRBJ1-5; 9 bases line up with TRBD1. This CDR3 is CASRPQGAISNQPQHF. CDR3 coding DNA: TGTGCCAGCAGACCACAGGGGGCCATTAGCAATCAGCCCCAGCATTTT.